This entry lists 3 T cell receptor beta chains sequenced from one sample in a study of identical twins. One entry per CDR3 protein, called by TCRdb with MiXCR from the 5' RACE reads. The table lists about 340,000 distinct CDR3 sequences, 7% to 9.5% of them singletons. The specimen was naive T cells sorted from blood. The origin of the receptors is a woman between 50 and 59 years old in good health.

The chain carries TRBV4-2 and TRBJ2-7; 10 bases align to TRBD2. This CDR3 is built from 14 residues. After removal of 8 bases from V and 4 bases from J, the junction contained 8 bases not matched to a gene. Germline loops: CDR1 LGHNA, CDR2 YNFKEQ. CDR3 sequence reads: CASQEASGSYEQYF. CDR3 coding DNA: TGTGCCAGCCAAGAGGCTAGCGGGAGTTACGAGCAGTACTTC.

The rearrangement joins TRBV15 to TRBJ2-1; 8 nucleotides match TRBD2. Germline loops: CDR1 LNHNV, CDR2 YYDKDF (reference sequence). The J segment lost 6 bases and the V segment lost 3 bases, leaving 10 bases of the junction unmatched. This CDR3 region has 16 residues. CDR3 protein: CATSSQRERAFNEQFF. In nucleotides, the CDR3 is TGTGCCACCAGCAGCCAGCGGGAGCGGGCCTTCAATGAGCAGTTCTTC.

This clonotype was recorded a few times. The gene calls are TRBV5-1 and TRBJ2-2; D is unclear. The CDR3 consists of 15 residues. V lost 1 base and J 1 base, leaving 8 bases between the germline ends. Per germline, CDR1 SGHRS and CDR2 YFSETQ. DNA for the CDR3: TGCGCCAGCAGCTTGACGAACCTGAACACCGGGGAGCTGTTTTTT. Translated, it gives CASSLTNLNTGELFF. The variable domain in full, completed from reference TRBV5-1 and TRBJ2-2, reads KAGVTQTPRYLIKTRGQQVTLSCSPISGHRSVSWYQQTPGQGLQFLFEYFSETQRNKGNFPGRFSGRQFSNSRSEMNVSTLELGDSALYLCASSLTNLNTGELFFGEGSRLTVL.